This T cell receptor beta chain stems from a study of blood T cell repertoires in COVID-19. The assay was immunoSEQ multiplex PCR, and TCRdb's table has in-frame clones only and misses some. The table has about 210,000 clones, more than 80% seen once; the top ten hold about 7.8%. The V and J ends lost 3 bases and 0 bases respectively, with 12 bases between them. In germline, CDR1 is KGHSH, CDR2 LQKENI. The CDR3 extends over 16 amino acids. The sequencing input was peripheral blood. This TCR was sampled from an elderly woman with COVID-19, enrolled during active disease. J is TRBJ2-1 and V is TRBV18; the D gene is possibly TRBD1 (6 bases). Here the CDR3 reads CASSPLGGSSYNEQFF. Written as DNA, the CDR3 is TGTGCCAGCTCACCGCTAGGGGGAAGCTCCTACAATGAGCAGTTCTTC.